Presented here are 32 T cell receptor beta chains from one specimen sequenced in a study of blood T cell repertoires in COVID-19. Only in-frame clones appear in the TCRdb table, and some are missing; sequencing was by immunoSEQ multiplex PCR. The sample includes some 140,000 clones, roughly 78% of them seen just once. Sequencing input: peripheral blood. The receptor set was obtained from an older man with acute or convalescent COVID-19.

V gene TRBV18 combines with J gene TRBJ1-2; D perhaps matches TRBD1 (6 bases). The CDR3 runs 16 residues. Trimming pared 1 base from V and 4 bases from J, leaving 16 bases between. CDR1 and CDR2 (germline): KGHSH, LQKENI. The CDR3 here is CASSPLPGGAGYGYTF. The CDR3 DNA reads TGTGCCAGCTCACCACTCCCGGGGGGGGCCGGCTATGGCTACACCTTC.

This clone was found many times. This chain joins TRBV10-3 and TRBJ2-3; the match to TRBD1 covers 7 bases. Per germline, CDR1 ENHRY and CDR2 SYGVKD. After removal of 4 bases from V and 0 bases from J, the junction contained 4 bases not matched to a gene. CDR3 length equals 15 residues. This CDR3 reads CAISVEGASTDTQYF. The CDR3 nucleotides read TGTGCCATCAGTGTTGAGGGGGCGAGCACAGATACGCAGTATTTT.

The rearrangement uses TRBV5-1 and TRBJ1-1; TRBD1 aligns across 12 bases. Germline lookup yields CDR1 SGHRS and CDR2 YFSETQ. The CDR3 runs 18 residues. Trimming at V came to 0 bases and at J to 1 base, leaving 7 bases not matched to a gene. The CDR3 nucleotides are TGCGCCAGCAGCTTGGTACCGGGACAGGGGGCGCCGAACACTGAAGCTTTCTTT. It is translated as CASSLVPGQGAPNTEAFF.

J is TRBJ1-1 and V is TRBV11-2; TRBD1 matches 9 bases. The V gene end was trimmed by 6 bases and the J gene end by 1 base; junction bases not matched to a gene: 3. The CDR3 contains 14 residues. CDR1 and CDR2 (germline): SGHAT, FQNNGV. The DNA of the CDR3 is TGTGCCAGCAGTCGGGACAGGGCGAACACTGAAGCTTTCTTT. It specifies CASSRDRANTEAFF.

This clone showed up just a few times. V usage is TRBV5-5 and J usage is TRBJ1-2; D is unresolved. CDR1 is SGHKS, CDR2 YYEKEE, per germline (reference sequence). V gave up 0 bases and J gave up 7 bases, with 13 bases separating them. CDR3 length: 14 amino acids. CDR3 in amino acids: CASSLEQFVGGYTF. CDR3 nucleotides: TGTGCCAGCAGCTTGGAACAGTTCGTCGGTGGCTACACCTTC.

The V call is TRBV28, the J call TRBJ1-1; D remains ambiguous. CDR3 size: 14 residues. V lost 5 bases and J 4 bases, leaving 14 bases between the germline ends. Germline CDR1 and CDR2: MDHEN and SYDVKM. CDR3 in amino acids: CASSPLGVGTEAFF. In DNA form, the CDR3 reads TGTGCCAGCAGTCCCCTCGGGGTGGGCACTGAAGCTTTCTTT. The full variable domain, completed using reference TRBV28 and TRBJ1-1, is DVKVTQSSRYLVKRTGEKVFLECVQDMDHENMFWYRQDPGLGLRLIYFSYDVKMKEKGDIPEGYSVSREKKERFSLILESASTNQTSMYLCASSPLGVGTEAFFGQGTRLTVV.

The chain has TRBV18 and TRBJ1-3, with a possible D match to TRBD1 (6 bases). CDR1 KGHSH and CDR2 LQKENI come from the germline V gene. V lost 0 bases to trimming and J lost 4 bases, with 7 bases between them. The CDR3 is 14 amino acids. CDR3 nucleotides: TGTGCCAGCTCACCACCGGGGACAGGAAACACCATATATTTT. Protein product: CASSPPGTGNTIYF.

This clone was seen only once. The chain has TRBV9 and TRBJ1-3; the D gene is possibly TRBD1 (5 bases). Germline CDR1 reads SGDLS; CDR2 reads YYNGEE. Trimming stripped 5 bases from V and 0 bases from J, with 9 bases between. This CDR3 region has 14 residues. CDR3 nucleotides: TGTGCCAGCAGTGGACATAACTCTGGAAACACCATATATTTT. Encoded protein: CASSGHNSGNTIYF.

As concerns this clone: Other DNA sequences in the sample encode the same CDR3. The chain links TRBV14 to TRBJ1-6, with D unclear. This CDR3 spans 17 amino acids. Trimming removed 0 bases from V and 3 bases from J, with 12 bases in between. Germline V gives CDR1 SGHDN, CDR2 FVKESK. In nucleotides, the CDR3 is TGTGCCAGCAGCCAAGATTCGGGAGGTTACTATAATTCACCCCTCCACTTT. Residues: CASSQDSGGYYNSPLHF.

The chain recombines TRBV5-1 with TRBJ2-2; TRBD2 might be the D (6 bases). Between the trimmed V and J ends, which lost 0 bases and 3 bases, there was a span of 12 bases. The germline gives CDR1 SGHRS, CDR2 YFSETQ. The CDR3 is 16 residues long. In nucleotides, the CDR3 is TGCGCCAGCAGCTTGGCCGCGGGGACGCACACCGGGGAGCTGTTTTTT. Amino acid sequence: CASSLAAGTHTGELFF.

This rearrangement joins TRBV4-2 to TRBJ2-2; 7 nucleotides line up with TRBD1. V shed 4 bases, J shed 5 bases, and the junction held 4 bases outside the gene matches. Germline lookup yields CDR1 LGHNA and CDR2 YNFKEQ. CDR3 size: 14 residues. DNA for the CDR3: TGTGCCAGCAGCCGCATGACAGGGACCGGGGAGCTGTTTTTT. It encodes CASSRMTGTGELFF.

This sequence joins TRBV28 and TRBJ1-2, with D possibly TRBD1 on 5 matching bases. The CDR3 runs to 14 residues. V lost 7 bases and J lost 2, with 14 bases in between. Germline CDR1 reads MDHEN; CDR2 reads SYDVKM. The CDR3, as DNA: TGTGCCAGCACCCCGGACGGGGGGAACTATGGCTACACCTTC. It yields the protein CASTPDGGNYGYTF.

The rearrangement uses TRBV7-9 and TRBJ2-7; TRBD1 aligns across 7 bases. This CDR3 is built from 13 residues. Germline assignment: CDR1 SEHNR and CDR2 FQNEAQ (reference sequence). V trimming: 5 bases; J trimming: 3 bases; junction bases outside the gene matches: 4. CDR3 sequence reads: CASSTWDSYEQYV. DNA for the CDR3: TGTGCCAGCAGCACCTGGGACAGCTACGAGCAGTACGTC.

This clone was recorded only once. The chain links TRBV5-3 to TRBJ1-1; D remains ambiguous. TRBV5-3 is an open reading frame whose function is uncertain. The CDR3 consists of 16 residues. Deletions cut 0 bases from V and 4 bases from J, with 16 bases between. CDR3 bases: TGTGCCAGAAGCTTGGATTCTTCCCCCTCAGGCACTGAAGCTTTCTTT. This encodes CARSLDSSPSGTEAFF.

This clone was recorded a few times. The CDR3 reads CASSGGLAGTQETQYF. In nucleotides, the CDR3 is TGCGCCAGCAGCGGGGGACTAGCGGGAACCCAAGAGACCCAGTACTTC. The V gene is TRBV10-1, the J gene TRBJ2-5, with TRBD2 matching 13 bases. This CDR3 region has 16 residues. The V and J ends lost 6 bases and 1 base, in that order; junction bases with no gene match: 5. Germline lookup yields CDR1 WNHNN and CDR2 SYGVQD (reference sequence).

The CDR3 is CASSSGYRGAFF. The CDR3 nucleotides read TGTGCCAGCAGCTCGGGATACCGAGGGGCTTTCTTT. The chain links TRBV7-9 to TRBJ1-1; D is ambiguous. Germline CDR1 reads SEHNR; CDR2 reads FQNEAQ (reference sequence). The CDR3 is 12 residues long. The germline V and J ends were trimmed by 4 bases and 11 bases, with 14 bases remaining between them.

V gene TRBV5-1 combines with J gene TRBJ1-1; D possibly corresponds to TRBD1 (6 bases). Germline CDR1 and CDR2: SGHRS and YFSETQ. This CDR3 spans 15 amino acids. With 1 base removed from V and 1 base from J, the gap between germline ends came to 11 bases. The CDR3 DNA sequence: TGCGCCAGCAGCTTGACAGGGTCATGGAACACTGAAGCTTTCTTT. Translated, it gives CASSLTGSWNTEAFF.

The chain joins TRBV5-4 to TRBJ2-3, with D tentatively TRBD1 (6 bases). Germline V gene data show CDR1 as SGHNT and CDR2 as YYREEE (reference sequence). V lost 4 bases, J lost 1 base, and 16 bases lay in between. The CDR3 has 16 residues. CDR3 loop: CASSPPGTSRTDTQYF. DNA of the CDR3: TGTGCCAGCAGCCCACCCGGGACATCTCGCACAGATACGCAGTATTTT.

The chain is built from TRBV9 and TRBJ1-6; no reliable D call. Germline V CDR1 and CDR2: SGDLS, YYNGEE. CDR3 length equals 14 residues. With 0 bases removed from V and 4 bases from J, the gap between germline ends came to 5 bases. DNA for the CDR3: TGTGCCAGCAGCGTAGCGGGATATAATTCACCCCTCCACTTT. As protein: CASSVAGYNSPLHF.

The chain recombines TRBV11-3 with TRBJ1-1; D might be TRBD1 (6 bases). Germline CDR1 reads SGHNT; CDR2 reads YENEEA. This CDR3 has 13 amino acids. Trimming left V 6 bases short and J 6 bases short, with 14 bases between. The CDR3 protein is CASRSRGEAEAFF. In nucleotides, the CDR3 is TGTGCCAGCAGAAGCAGGGGAGAGGCTGAAGCTTTCTTT.

The chain couples TRBV6-5 to TRBJ2-1; no definite D call. CDR1 is MNHEY, CDR2 SVGAGI, per germline. V was pared by 7 bases and J by 10 bases, with 11 bases between. The CDR3 consists of 11 residues. The CDR3 reads CASTRGREQFF. The DNA for the CDR3 is TGTGCCAGCACCCGTGGGCGCGAGCAGTTCTTC.

This chain links TRBV9 with TRBJ1-2; TRBD1 matches 9 bases. There are 13 residues in the CDR3. Germline V gives CDR1 SGDLS, CDR2 YYNGEE. Trimming at V came to 4 bases and at J to 6 bases, leaving 4 bases not matched to a gene. This chain's CDR3 is CASSFTGGHGYTF. The CDR3 coding sequence is TGTGCCAGCAGCTTTACAGGGGGCCATGGCTACACCTTC. The entire variable domain, with the rest obtained from reference TRBV9 and TRBJ1-2, is as follows: DSGVTQTPKHLITATGQRVTLRCSPRSGDLSVYWYQQSLDQGLQFLIQYYNGEERAKGNILERFSAQQFPDLHSELNLSSLELGDSALYFCASSFTGGHGYTFGSGTRLTVV.

This rearrangement joins TRBV19 to TRBJ2-1; TRBD2 agrees at 8 bases. V shed 8 bases, J shed 12 bases, and the junction held 15 bases outside the gene matches. The CDR3 sequence is 14 residues long. Germline V gene lookup returns CDR1 LNHDA and CDR2 SQIVND (reference sequence). CDR3 sequence: CASRPDSWAGGQFF. The CDR3 coding sequence is TGTGCCAGTCGCCCTGATTCCTGGGCGGGGGGGCAGTTCTTC.

V gene TRBV2 combines with J gene TRBJ2-1; 7 nucleotides align to TRBD1. This CDR3 comprises 14 residues. The trim removed 10 bases at V and 3 bases at J, leaving 9 bases unmatched. Germline V gene data show CDR1 as SNHLY and CDR2 as FYNNEI. CDR3 region: CATPPGTDYNEQFF. CDR3 DNA sequence: TGTGCCACCCCCCCCGGGACAGACTACAATGAGCAGTTCTTC.

The chain is built from TRBV27 and TRBJ2-3; possible D gene TRBD2, 6 bases. The germline gives CDR1 MNHEY, CDR2 SMNVEV (reference sequence). This CDR3 contains 12 residues. Trimming stripped 6 bases from V and 9 bases from J, with 13 bases between. The CDR3 region has the DNA TGTGCCAGCAGCTTGGACTATACGACGCAGTATTTT. Translation gives CASSLDYTTQYF.

The chain combines TRBV2 with TRBJ1-5; the D gene is possibly TRBD1 (6 bases). From germline, CDR1 is SNHLY and CDR2 FYNNEI. CDR3 length: 13 amino acids. V shed 8 bases and J shed 2 bases, with 10 bases lying between them. The CDR3 loop is CASQGTGNQPQHF. CDR3 sequence (DNA): TGTGCCAGCCAGGGGACGGGCAATCAGCCCCAGCATTTT. Combining the CDR3 with reference TRBV2 and TRBJ1-5 gives the whole variable domain EPEVTQTPSHQVTQMGQEVILRCVPISNHLYFYWYRQILGQKVEFLVSFYNNEISEKSEIFDDQFSVERPDGSNFTLKIRSTKLEDSAMYFCASQGTGNQPQHFGDGTRLSIL.

The gene calls are TRBV5-6 and TRBJ1-4; 9 nucleotides line up with TRBD1. Germline assignment: CDR1 SGHDT and CDR2 YYEEEE. V lost 2 bases to trimming and J lost 5 bases; unmatched junction nucleotides: 7. CDR3 length: 16 amino acids. Here the CDR3 reads CASSFDRGVRNEKLFF. The CDR3 DNA reads TGTGCCAGCAGCTTCGACAGGGGGGTTAGGAATGAAAAACTGTTTTTT.

This clone was found a few times. The chain recombines TRBV27 with TRBJ1-6; 9 bases map to TRBD1. Unmatched junction bases numbered 2, after V lost 2 bases and J lost 9 bases. CDR3 size: 14 residues. Looked up from germline, CDR1 is MNHEY and CDR2 is SMNVEV (reference sequence). This CDR3 is CASSLQDRGSPLHF. The CDR3 bases are TGTGCCAGCAGTTTACAGGACAGGGGTTCACCCCTCCACTTT.

The chain joins TRBV6-5 to TRBJ1-2; TRBD1 might be the D (5 bases). Trimming removed 6 bases from V and 2 bases from J, with 10 bases in between. The germline gives CDR1 MNHEY, CDR2 SVGAGI. This CDR3 spans 13 amino acids. In DNA, the CDR3 is TGTGCCAGCAGAGACAGCCAAAACTATGGCTACACCTTC. It yields the protein CASRDSQNYGYTF.

This chain connects TRBV5-1 to TRBJ2-3; D gene unclear. V lost 0 bases and J lost 4, with 6 bases in between. CDR3 length equals 13 residues. In germline, CDR1 is SGHRS, CDR2 YFSETQ. This CDR3 is CASSLAPSDTQYF. DNA of the CDR3: TGCGCCAGCAGCTTGGCCCCGTCAGATACGCAGTATTTT.

V usage is TRBV10-3 and J usage is TRBJ2-3, with D perhaps TRBD2 (6 bases). This CDR3 contains 14 residues. V dropped 10 bases and J dropped 5 bases, with 19 bases sitting between them. The germline CDR1 and CDR2 sequences are ENHRY and SYGVKD. CDR3 in amino acids: CATLEPGGRDTQYF. Written as DNA, the CDR3 is TGTGCCACCCTCGAACCTGGGGGGAGAGATACGCAGTATTTT.

The rearrangement joins TRBV5-4 to TRBJ2-5, with TRBD2 identical over 9 bases. V shed 1 base, J shed 4 bases, and the junction held 14 bases outside the gene matches. This CDR3 has 18 amino acids. Germline lookup yields CDR1 SGHNT and CDR2 YYREEE (reference sequence). CDR3 DNA sequence: TGTGCCAGCAGCTTGAGGCTATTGGCGGGGGGGCTTGGAGAGACCCAGTACTTC. This codes for CASSLRLLAGGLGETQYF.